This TCR beta chain stems from a study of cytomegalovirus exposure and HLA in healthy donors. It was with 60 Vbeta and 13 Jbeta primers that the PCR ran. Produced via immunoSEQ multiplex PCR; TCRdb's table is partial and in-frame only. The repertoire holds around 130,000 clones, with around 81% as singletons. The study's findings and limits: TRBV6-2, TRBV6-3 and some other V segments were excluded as indistinguishable. Researchers reported in a later analysis that a missense DCLRE1C variant was tied to TCR beta V- and J-gene trimming. In a later analysis, compared with equally common non-associated chains, HLA-associated beta chains were more expanded.

Concerning this clone itself: The antigen remains unidentified.

Trimming left V 2 bases short and J 6 bases short, with 16 bases between. The CDR3 contains 15 residues. Germline CDR1 is MNHEY and CDR2 is SMNVEV (reference sequence). The chain links TRBV27 to TRBJ1-1, with D possibly TRBD1 on 5 matching bases. The sequence was collected from a woman in her 40s in good health and CMV-seronegative. The sample consisted of PBMCs. The CDR3 sequence: CASSLNGAPRSEAFF. The DNA for the CDR3 is TGTGCCAGCAGTTTAAATGGGGCACCTAGGTCTGAAGCTTTCTTT.